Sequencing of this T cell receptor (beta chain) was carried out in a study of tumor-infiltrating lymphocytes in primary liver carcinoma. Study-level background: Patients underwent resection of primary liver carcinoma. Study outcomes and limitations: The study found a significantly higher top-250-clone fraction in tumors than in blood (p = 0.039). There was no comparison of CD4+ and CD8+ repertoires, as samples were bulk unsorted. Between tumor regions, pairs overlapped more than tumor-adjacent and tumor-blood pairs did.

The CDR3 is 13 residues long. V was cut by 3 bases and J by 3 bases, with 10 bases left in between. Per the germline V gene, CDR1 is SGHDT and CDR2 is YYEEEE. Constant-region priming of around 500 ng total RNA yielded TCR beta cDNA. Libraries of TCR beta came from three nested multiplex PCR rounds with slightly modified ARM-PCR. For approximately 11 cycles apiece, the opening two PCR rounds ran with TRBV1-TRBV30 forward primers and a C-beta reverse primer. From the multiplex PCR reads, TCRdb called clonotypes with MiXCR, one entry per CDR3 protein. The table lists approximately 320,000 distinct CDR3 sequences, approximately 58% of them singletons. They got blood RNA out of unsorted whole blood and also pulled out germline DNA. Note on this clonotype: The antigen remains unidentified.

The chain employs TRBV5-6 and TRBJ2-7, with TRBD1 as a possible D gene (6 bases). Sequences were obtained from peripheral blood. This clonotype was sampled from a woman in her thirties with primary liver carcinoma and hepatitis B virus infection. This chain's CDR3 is CASSWGTNYEQYF. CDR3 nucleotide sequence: TGTGCCAGCAGCTGGGGGACAAACTACGAGCAGTACTTC.